These T cell receptor beta chains were read from a single sample in a study of human thymus T cells. Sequencing used immunoSEQ multiplex PCR; TCRdb keeps in-frame clones, though not all of them. Here the sample spans approximately 71,000 clones, around 95% being singletons. Sequencing was performed on thymus tissue. Every receptor here comes from a girl under three years old with a congenital heart defect but otherwise immunologically healthy. CDR3s include the opening cysteine and the closing phenylalanine or tryptophan. The D gene is left open where the match is weak. The size of a clone is reported for some rows only, either as once, few or many, or as a class for expanded clones.

D	V	size	J	DNA	CDR3
TRBD2	TRBV2	-	TRBJ2-1	TGTGCCAGCAGTGATCCCCTAGCGGGGGGCAATGAGCAGTTCTTC	CASSDPLAGGNEQFF
-	TRBV7-2	-	TRBJ2-5	TGTGCCAGCAGCGTAGCGCCCCGGAGTTGGGGGTTAAAGACCCAGTACTTC	CASSVAPRSWGLKTQYF
TRBD2	TRBV4-1	-	TRBJ2-1	TGCGCCAGCAGCCAAGTGGTGACAGCTCGGACTAGCGGGCACTACAATGAGCAGTTCTTC	CASSQVVTARTSGHYNEQFF
-	TRBV7-3	-	TRBJ2-5	TGTGCCAGCAGGGACTCGAACGGGACCCAGTACTTC	CASRDSNGTQYF
TRBD1	TRBV7-9	-	TRBJ2-4	TGTGCCAGCAGAGGGGGACAGGGATCCAGCATTCAGTACTTC	CASRGGQGSSIQYF
-	TRBV20-1	-	TRBJ1-2	TGCAGTCCTTCTCGAGCGGGCTACACCTTC	CSPSRAGYTF
TRBD1	TRBV7-3	once	TRBJ2-7	TGTGCCAGCAGTCCTTCGGGCGGACAGGGCTTTAGCGAGCAGTACTTC	CASSPSGGQGFSEQYF
-	TRBV19	-	TRBJ1-4	TGTGCCAGTGGGGGGGAAGGAGAAAAACTGTTTTTT	CASGGEGEKLFF
-	TRBV28	-	TRBJ2-3	TGTGCCAGCAGAGAACAGGGTACGGGAGATACGCAGTATTTT	CASREQGTGDTQYF
-	TRBV2	-	TRBJ2-3	TGTGCCAGCAGTAATCGACTCGGACTGCACACAGATACGCAGTATTTT	CASSNRLGLHTDTQYF
TRBD1	TRBV4-2	-	TRBJ2-1	TGTGCCAGCAGCCACCCCTCCCCCCCCGGGACAGGGGTTGATGAGCAGTTCTTC	CASSHPSPPGTGVDEQFF
TRBD1	TRBV4-1	-	TRBJ1-5	TGCGCCAGCAGCCAAGCGGGGCCGGGACAGGCATATAGCAATCAGCCCCAGCATTTT	CASSQAGPGQAYSNQPQHF
-	TRBV11-2	-	TRBJ2-7	TGTGCCAGCAGCCTGGACAGGGCACGCGGGGGCGAGCAGTACTTC	CASSLDRARGGEQYF
TRBD1	TRBV18	-	TRBJ1-1	TGTGCCAGCTCACCACTATCCAGGGGGCACACTGAAGCTTTCTTT	CASSPLSRGHTEAFF
-	TRBV4-2	-	TRBJ2-2	TGTGCCAGCAGCCAAGGCACTAAGTCTGTGGAGCTGTTTTTT	CASSQGTKSVELFF
TRBD1	TRBV10-3	once	TRBJ1-1	TGTGCCATCAGCTCCGACAGGGGAGGGACTGAAGCTTTCTTT	CAISSDRGGTEAFF
TRBD1	TRBV2	once	TRBJ2-7	TGTGCCAGCTTTACGGGACAGGGCCAGAACTACGAGCAGTACTTC	CASFTGQGQNYEQYF
-	TRBV4-1	few	TRBJ2-7	TGCGCCAGCAGCCAAGGACCTTACGAGCAGTACTTC	CASSQGPYEQYF
TRBD2	TRBV19	-	TRBJ2-1	TGTGCCAGTACCCTTCGGCCCTATGTCGGGAGGACTGGCAGTGAGCAGTTCTTC	CASTLRPYVGRTGSEQFF
TRBD2	TRBV7-3	-	TRBJ2-1	TGTGCCAGCAGCTTAGGGCGGGAGGGCCCAGGAGAGCAGTTCTTC	CASSLGREGPGEQFF
TRBD1	TRBV4-2	-	TRBJ2-3	TGTGCCAGCAGCCAGGGACAGGGGACGACTGGCCCTATCGGCACAGATACGCAGTATTTT	CASSQGQGTTGPIGTDTQYF
-	TRBV6-1	-	TRBJ2-3	TGTGCCAGCAGTGAAGACCCTAAACAGGGATCGGCAGATACGCAGTATTTT	CASSEDPKQGSADTQYF
TRBD2	TRBV19	-	TRBJ2-7	TGTGCCAGTAGTATGAGTGCTAGCGGGAGTTACGAGCAGTACTTC	CASSMSASGSYEQYF
-	TRBV27	-	TRBJ2-7	TGTGCCAGCAGTCCTATAGAGGGGTCATACTACGAGCAGTACTTC	CASSPIEGSYYEQYF
-	TRBV30	-	TRBJ2-1	TGTGCCTGGAGTGTAGGGGCGGGCCGGTCATACTACAATGAGCAGTTCTTC	CAWSVGAGRSYYNEQFF
-	TRBV11-3	-	TRBJ1-2	TGTGCCAGCAGCTTTTTGAGAATCTATGGCTACACCTTC	CASSFLRIYGYTF
TRBD2	TRBV28	-	TRBJ2-5	TGTGCCAGCAGTCGGACTAGCGGGATCGCGTTTTCGAAGACCCAGTACTTC	CASSRTSGIAFSKTQYF
TRBD1	TRBV2	-	TRBJ1-4	TGTGCCAGCAGTGAGCTGGGACAGGGGGGGACGGATGAAAAACTGTTTTTT	CASSELGQGGTDEKLFF
-	TRBV27	-	TRBJ2-7	TGTGCCAGCAGTCCCCCGGCTCACAACGAGCAGTACTTC	CASSPPAHNEQYF
-	TRBV29-1	-	TRBJ2-7	TGCAGCGTTGAAGATGGCACAGGCTACGAGCAGTACTTC	CSVEDGTGYEQYF
-	TRBV7-6	-	TRBJ2-3	TGTGCCAGCAGCTTAGGGCCGTCTGGCGCAGATACGCAGTATTTT	CASSLGPSGADTQYF
TRBD2	TRBV4-2	-	TRBJ2-1	TGTGCCAGCAGCCACCCCCCGGGACTAGCGGGAGAGGGTGAGCAGTTCTTC	CASSHPPGLAGEGEQFF
TRBD2	TRBV4-3	-	TRBJ2-1	TGCGCCAGCAGCCAAGAGTGGGGCGGGAGGGTCTACAATGAGCAGTTCTTC	CASSQEWGGRVYNEQFF
TRBD1	TRBV18	-	TRBJ1-1	TGTGCCAGCTCACCAGGACAGGGGGCGTCGGACACTGAAGCTTTCTTT	CASSPGQGASDTEAFF
-	TRBV4-1	-	TRBJ2-2	TGCGCCAGCAGCCAAGATTGGGGCTGCTACACCGGGGAGCTGTTTTTT	CASSQDWGCYTGELFF
-	TRBV29-1	-	TRBJ2-7	TGCAGCGTTGGAGGCCGGAAGGGTGTGCACTCCGAGCAGTACTTC	CSVGGRKGVHSEQYF
-	TRBV6-4	-	TRBJ2-7	TGTGTACGGAACAGAATGAGCGGACTCTACGAGCAGTACTTC	CVRNRMSGLYEQYF
TRBD1	TRBV7-8	-	TRBJ1-1	TGTGCCAGCGTATGGACAGGGGATGGCACTGAAGCTTTCTTT	CASVWTGDGTEAFF
-	TRBV29-1	-	TRBJ2-6	TGCAGCGTTGAAGACCCGACCGGACCTGGGGCCAACGTCCTGACTTTC	CSVEDPTGPGANVLTF
TRBD1	TRBV6-1	-	TRBJ2-7	TGTGCCAGCCTTATAGGGGACAGGGAAATAGACGAGCAGTACTTC	CASLIGDREIDEQYF
TRBD2	TRBV5-1	-	TRBJ2-3	TGCGCCAGCAGCTTGGTGGCCTCCGGGACTAGCGGCGCAGATACGCAGTATTTT	CASSLVASGTSGADTQYF
TRBD2	TRBV4-3	-	TRBJ2-5	TGCGCCAGCAGCCAAACCGGACTAGCGGGAGGCCCCATGGAGACCCAGTACTTC	CASSQTGLAGGPMETQYF
-	TRBV9	-	TRBJ2-5	TGTGCCAGCAGCGCCGAAGACGCTAGAGGGGAGACCCAGTACTTC	CASSAEDARGETQYF
-	TRBV10-3	-	TRBJ2-1	TGTGCCATCAGTGAGCAGGTCTACAATGAGCAGTTCTTC	CAISEQVYNEQFF
-	TRBV5-1	-	TRBJ2-6	TGCGCCAGCAGCCCCGGACCATCTGGGGCCAACGTCCTGACTTTC	CASSPGPSGANVLTF
-	TRBV6-1	-	TRBJ2-2	TGTGCCAGCAAGGGGAACACCGGGGAGCTGTTTTTT	CASKGNTGELFF